This T cell receptor (beta chain) originates from a study of cytomegalovirus exposure and HLA in healthy donors. The study, taken as a whole, reports: Most TCR sequences were seen very rarely across donors, but some public TCRs occurred in many.

As concerns this clone: Antigen specificity is unknown.

Looked up from germline, CDR1 is GTSNPN and CDR2 is SVGIG (reference sequence). The CDR3 contains 14 residues. The J segment lost 3 bases and the V segment lost 1 base, leaving 3 bases of the junction unmatched. The PCR had 60 Vbeta and 13 Jbeta primers. Assay used: immunoSEQ multiplex PCR; TCRdb lists only in-frame clones, some missing. The sample holds under 150,000 clones, roughly 80% seen once. The V and J genes are TRBV30 and TRBJ1-5; 7 bases fit TRBD1. The clonotype comes from a woman aged 25 to 39 in good health and CMV-seropositive. Sequencing was performed on PBMCs. The CDR3 is CAWSGGQINQPQHF. CDR3 nucleotides: TGTGCCTGGAGTGGGGGACAGATCAATCAGCCCCAGCATTTT.